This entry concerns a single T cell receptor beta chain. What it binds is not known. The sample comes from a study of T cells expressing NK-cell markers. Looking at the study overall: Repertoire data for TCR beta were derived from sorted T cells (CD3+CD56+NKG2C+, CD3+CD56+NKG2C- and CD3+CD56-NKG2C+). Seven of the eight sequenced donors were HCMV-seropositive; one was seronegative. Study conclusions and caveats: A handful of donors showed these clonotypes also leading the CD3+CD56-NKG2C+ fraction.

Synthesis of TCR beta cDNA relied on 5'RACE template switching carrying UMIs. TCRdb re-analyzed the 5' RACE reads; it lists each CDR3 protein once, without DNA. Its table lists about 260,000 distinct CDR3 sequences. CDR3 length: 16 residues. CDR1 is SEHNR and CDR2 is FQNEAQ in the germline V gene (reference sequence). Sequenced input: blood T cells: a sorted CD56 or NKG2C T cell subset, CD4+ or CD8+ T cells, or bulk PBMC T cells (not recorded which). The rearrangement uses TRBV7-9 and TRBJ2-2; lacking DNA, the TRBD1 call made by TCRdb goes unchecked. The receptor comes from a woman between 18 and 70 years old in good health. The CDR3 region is CASSFSTGINTGELFF. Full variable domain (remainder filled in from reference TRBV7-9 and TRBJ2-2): DTGVSQNPRHKITKRGQNVTFRCDPISEHNRLYWYRQTLGQGPEFLTYFQNEAQLEKSRLLSDRFSAERPKGSFSTLEIQRTEQGDSAMYLCASSFSTGINTGELFFGEGSRLTVL.